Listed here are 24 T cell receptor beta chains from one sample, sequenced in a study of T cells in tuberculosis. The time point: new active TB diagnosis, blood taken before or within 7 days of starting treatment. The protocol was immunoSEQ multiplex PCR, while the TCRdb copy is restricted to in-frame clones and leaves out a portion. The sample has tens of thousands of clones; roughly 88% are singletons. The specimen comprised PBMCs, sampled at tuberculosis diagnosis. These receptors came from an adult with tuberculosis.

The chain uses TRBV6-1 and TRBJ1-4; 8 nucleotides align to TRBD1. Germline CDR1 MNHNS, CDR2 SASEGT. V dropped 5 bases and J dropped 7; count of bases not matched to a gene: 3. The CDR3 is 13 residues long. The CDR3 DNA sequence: TGTGCCAGCAGTTTTGGACAGGGTGAAAAACTGTTTTTT. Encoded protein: CASSFGQGEKLFF.

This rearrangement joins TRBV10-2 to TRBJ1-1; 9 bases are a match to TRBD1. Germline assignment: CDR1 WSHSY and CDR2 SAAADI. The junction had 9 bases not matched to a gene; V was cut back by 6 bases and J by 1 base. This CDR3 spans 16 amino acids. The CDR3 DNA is TGCGCCAGCAGAACCGGGACAGGGCCGAGGAACACTGAAGCTTTCTTT. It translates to CASRTGTGPRNTEAFF.

The CDR3 sequence is CASSLTTGPYEKLFF. The CDR3 nucleotides are TGTGCCAGCAGTTTAACGACAGGCCCTTATGAAAAACTGTTTTTT. The V gene is TRBV27, the J gene TRBJ1-4; a weak D match, TRBD1 (6 bases). The ends were cut back, 2 bases at V and 6 bases at J, with 13 bases in the middle. CDR3 length: 15 residues. Germline loops: CDR1 MNHEY, CDR2 SMNVEV (reference sequence).

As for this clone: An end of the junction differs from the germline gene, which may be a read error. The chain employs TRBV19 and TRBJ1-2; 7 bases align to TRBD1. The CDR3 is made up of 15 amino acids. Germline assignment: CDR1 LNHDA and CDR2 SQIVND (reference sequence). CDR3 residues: CASRIVAGGRYGYTF. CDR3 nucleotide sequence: TGTGCCAGTAGGATAGTCGCAGGGGGACGGTATGGCTACACCTTC.

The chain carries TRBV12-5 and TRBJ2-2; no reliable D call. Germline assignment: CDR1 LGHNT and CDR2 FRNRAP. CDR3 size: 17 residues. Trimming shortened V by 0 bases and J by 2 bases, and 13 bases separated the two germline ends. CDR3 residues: CASGLVLGRENTGELFF. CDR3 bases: TGTGCTAGTGGTTTGGTACTGGGCAGAGAAAACACCGGGGAGCTGTTTTTT.

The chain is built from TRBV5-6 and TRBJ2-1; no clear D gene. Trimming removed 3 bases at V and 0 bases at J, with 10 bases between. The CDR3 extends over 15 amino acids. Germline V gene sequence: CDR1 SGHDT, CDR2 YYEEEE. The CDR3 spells CASSSPAISYNEQFF. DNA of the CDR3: TGTGCCAGCAGCTCTCCCGCTATCTCCTACAATGAGCAGTTCTTC.

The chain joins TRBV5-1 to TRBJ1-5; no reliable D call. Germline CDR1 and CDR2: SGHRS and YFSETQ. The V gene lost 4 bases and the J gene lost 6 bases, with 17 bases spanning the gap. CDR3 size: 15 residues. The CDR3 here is CASSPEPGKAQPQHF. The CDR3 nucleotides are TGCGCCAGCAGCCCCGAGCCGGGAAAGGCTCAGCCCCAGCATTTT. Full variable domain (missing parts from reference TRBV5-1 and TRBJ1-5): KAGVTQTPRYLIKTRGQQVTLSCSPISGHRSVSWYQQTPGQGLQFLFEYFSETQRNKGNFPGRFSGRQFSNSRSEMNVSTLELGDSALYLCASSPEPGKAQPQHFGDGTRLSIL.

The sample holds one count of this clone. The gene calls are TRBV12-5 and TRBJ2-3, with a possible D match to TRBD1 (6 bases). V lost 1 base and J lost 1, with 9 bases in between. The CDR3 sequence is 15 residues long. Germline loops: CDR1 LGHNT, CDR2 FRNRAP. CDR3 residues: CASGLEAGGTDTQYF. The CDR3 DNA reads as TGTGCTAGTGGTTTGGAGGCAGGGGGCACAGATACGCAGTATTTT.

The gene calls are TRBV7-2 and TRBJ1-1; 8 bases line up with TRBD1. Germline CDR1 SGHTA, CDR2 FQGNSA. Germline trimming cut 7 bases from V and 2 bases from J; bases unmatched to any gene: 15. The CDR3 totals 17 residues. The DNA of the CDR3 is TGTGCCAGCAAATCATACGCAGGGGGCAGAGTCAACACTGAAGCTTTCTTT. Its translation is CASKSYAGGRVNTEAFF.

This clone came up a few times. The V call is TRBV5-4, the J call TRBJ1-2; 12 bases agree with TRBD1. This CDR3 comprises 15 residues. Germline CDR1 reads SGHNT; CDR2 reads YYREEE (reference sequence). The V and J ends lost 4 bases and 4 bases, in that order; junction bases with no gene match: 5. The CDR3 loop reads CASSGGTGGSYGYTF. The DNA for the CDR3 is TGTGCCAGCAGCGGAGGGACAGGGGGCAGCTATGGCTACACCTTC.

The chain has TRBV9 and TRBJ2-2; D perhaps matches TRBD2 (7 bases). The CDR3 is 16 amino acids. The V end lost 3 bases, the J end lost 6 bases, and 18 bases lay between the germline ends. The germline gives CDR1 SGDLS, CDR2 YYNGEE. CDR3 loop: CASSAPLGGPAGELFF. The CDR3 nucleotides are TGTGCCAGCAGCGCCCCTTTGGGGGGGCCGGCCGGGGAGCTGTTTTTT.

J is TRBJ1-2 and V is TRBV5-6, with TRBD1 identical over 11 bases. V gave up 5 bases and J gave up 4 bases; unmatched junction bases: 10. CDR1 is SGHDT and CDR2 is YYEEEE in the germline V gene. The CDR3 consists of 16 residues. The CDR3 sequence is CASSFTGTGGIYGYTF. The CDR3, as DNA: TGTGCCAGCAGTTTTACCGGGACAGGGGGTATCTATGGCTACACCTTC.

Here the CDR3 reads CAWFSGGGPNEQFF. Written as DNA, the CDR3 is TGTGCCTGGTTTAGCGGGGGTGGCCCCAATGAGCAGTTCTTC. The rearrangement links TRBV30 to TRBJ2-1; 9 positions match TRBD2. Germline lookup yields CDR1 GTSNPN and CDR2 SVGIG (reference sequence). The CDR3 length is 14 residues. V lost 5 bases to trimming and J lost 6 bases; unmatched junction nucleotides: 8.

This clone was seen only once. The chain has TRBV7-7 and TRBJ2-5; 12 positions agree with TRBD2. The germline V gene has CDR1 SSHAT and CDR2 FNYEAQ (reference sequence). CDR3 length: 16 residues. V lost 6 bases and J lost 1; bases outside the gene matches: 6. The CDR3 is CASSRLAGALQETQYF. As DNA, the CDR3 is TGTGCCAGCAGTCGACTAGCGGGAGCCCTCCAAGAGACCCAGTACTTC.

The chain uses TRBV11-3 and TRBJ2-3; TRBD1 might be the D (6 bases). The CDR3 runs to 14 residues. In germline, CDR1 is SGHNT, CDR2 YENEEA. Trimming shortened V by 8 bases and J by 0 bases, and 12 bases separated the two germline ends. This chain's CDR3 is CASGRQDSTDTQYF. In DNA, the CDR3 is TGTGCCAGCGGCCGACAGGACAGCACAGATACGCAGTATTTT.

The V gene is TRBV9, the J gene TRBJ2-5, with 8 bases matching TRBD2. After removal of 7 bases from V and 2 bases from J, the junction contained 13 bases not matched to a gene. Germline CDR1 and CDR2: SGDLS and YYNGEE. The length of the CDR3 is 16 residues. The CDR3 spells CASARGFSGGQETQYF. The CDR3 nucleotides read TGTGCCAGCGCTAGGGGATTCAGCGGGGGACAAGAGACCCAGTACTTC.

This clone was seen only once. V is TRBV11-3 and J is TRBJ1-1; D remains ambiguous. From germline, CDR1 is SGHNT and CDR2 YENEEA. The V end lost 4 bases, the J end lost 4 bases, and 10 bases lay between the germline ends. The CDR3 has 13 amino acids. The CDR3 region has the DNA TGTGCCAGCAGCTCGGGTAAAGGCACTGAAGCTTTCTTT. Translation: CASSSGKGTEAFF.

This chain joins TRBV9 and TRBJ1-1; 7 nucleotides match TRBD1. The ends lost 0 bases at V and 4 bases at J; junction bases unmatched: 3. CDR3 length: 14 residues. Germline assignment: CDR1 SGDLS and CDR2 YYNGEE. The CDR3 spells CASSVEGAGTEAFF. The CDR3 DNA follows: TGTGCCAGCAGCGTAGAGGGGGCTGGCACTGAAGCTTTCTTT. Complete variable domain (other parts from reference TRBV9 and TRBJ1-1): DSGVTQTPKHLITATGQRVTLRCSPRSGDLSVYWYQQSLDQGLQFLIQYYNGEERAKGNILERFSAQQFPDLHSELNLSSLELGDSALYFCASSVEGAGTEAFFGQGTRLTVV.

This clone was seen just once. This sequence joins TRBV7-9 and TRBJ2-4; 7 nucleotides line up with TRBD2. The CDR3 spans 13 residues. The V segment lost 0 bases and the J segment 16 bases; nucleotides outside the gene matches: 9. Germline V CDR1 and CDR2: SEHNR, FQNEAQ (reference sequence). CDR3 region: CASSLAGGPELYF. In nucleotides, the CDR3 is TGTGCCAGCAGCTTAGCGGGAGGGCCGGAATTATACTTC.

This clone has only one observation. The CDR3 sequence is CASSKQGARITDTQYF. The CDR3 DNA follows: TGTGCCAGCAGCAAACAGGGGGCGCGAATCACAGATACGCAGTATTTT. The chain has TRBV9 and TRBJ2-3, with 9 bases identical to TRBD1. V was clipped by 4 bases and J by 2 bases; unmatched bases: 8. The germline V gene has CDR1 SGDLS and CDR2 YYNGEE. The CDR3 has 16 amino acids.

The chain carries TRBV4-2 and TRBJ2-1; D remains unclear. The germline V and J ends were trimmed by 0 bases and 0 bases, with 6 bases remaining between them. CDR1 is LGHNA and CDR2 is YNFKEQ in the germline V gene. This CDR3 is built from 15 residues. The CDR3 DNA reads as TGTGCCAGCAGCCAAGACCGCGGCTCCTACAATGAGCAGTTCTTC. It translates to CASSQDRGSYNEQFF.

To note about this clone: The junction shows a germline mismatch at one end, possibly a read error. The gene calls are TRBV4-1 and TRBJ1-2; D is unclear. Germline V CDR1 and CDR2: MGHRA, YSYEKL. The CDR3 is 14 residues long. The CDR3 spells CASSLSWGDYGYTF. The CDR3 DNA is TGCGCCAGCAGCTTGAGTTGGGGTGACTATGGCTACACCTTT.

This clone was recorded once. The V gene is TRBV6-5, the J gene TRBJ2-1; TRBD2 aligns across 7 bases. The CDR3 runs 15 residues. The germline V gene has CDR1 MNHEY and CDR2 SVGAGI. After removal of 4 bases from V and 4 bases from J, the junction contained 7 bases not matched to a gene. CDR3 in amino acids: CASSSGTIIYNEQFF. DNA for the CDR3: TGTGCCAGCAGTTCCGGGACTATTATTTACAATGAGCAGTTCTTC.

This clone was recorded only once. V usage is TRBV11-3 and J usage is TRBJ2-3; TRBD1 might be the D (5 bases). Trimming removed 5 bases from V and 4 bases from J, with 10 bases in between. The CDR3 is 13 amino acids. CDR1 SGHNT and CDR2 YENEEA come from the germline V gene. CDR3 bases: TGTGCCAGCAGCCGAAGACAGCCAGATACGCAGTATTTT. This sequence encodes CASSRRQPDTQYF. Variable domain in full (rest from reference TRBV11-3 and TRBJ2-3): EAGVVQSPRYKIIEKKQPVAFWCNPISGHNTLYWYLQNLGQGPELLIRYENEEAVDDSQLPKDRFSAERLKGVDSTLKIQPAELGDSAVYLCASSRRQPDTQYFGPGTRLTVL.